This TCR beta chain was retrieved from a study of blood T cell repertoires in COVID-19. On the study more broadly: Italy, Spain and the United States were the sources of the convalescent and acute COVID-19 samples. The analysed material was cDNA or gDNA that came from T cells, B-cell-depleted T cells, or PBMCs.

This clone was recorded a few times. The germline V gene encodes CDR1 SGHVS and CDR2 FNYEAQ. V gave up 0 bases and J gave up 5 bases, with 17 bases separating them. The CDR3 spans 16 residues. Per the authors' pipeline: Using reference gene primer amplification, nucleated cell counts were estimated. Some clones are missing from TCRdb's copy, which holds only in-frame ones; the method was immunoSEQ multiplex PCR. For V, J and clone size, that table is used; D and trimming come from the DNA. This table holds 52,000 or so clones, 85% to 90% found once. Sequencing used peripheral blood. This chain connects TRBV7-6 to TRBJ2-7; tentative D call: TRBD2 (7 bases). The receptor comes from a human donor in a cohort sampled during active COVID-19. CDR3 protein: CASSLALRGGLHEQYF. DNA for the CDR3: TGTGCCAGCAGCTTAGCCCTGCGCGGGGGCCTGCACGAGCAGTACTTC.